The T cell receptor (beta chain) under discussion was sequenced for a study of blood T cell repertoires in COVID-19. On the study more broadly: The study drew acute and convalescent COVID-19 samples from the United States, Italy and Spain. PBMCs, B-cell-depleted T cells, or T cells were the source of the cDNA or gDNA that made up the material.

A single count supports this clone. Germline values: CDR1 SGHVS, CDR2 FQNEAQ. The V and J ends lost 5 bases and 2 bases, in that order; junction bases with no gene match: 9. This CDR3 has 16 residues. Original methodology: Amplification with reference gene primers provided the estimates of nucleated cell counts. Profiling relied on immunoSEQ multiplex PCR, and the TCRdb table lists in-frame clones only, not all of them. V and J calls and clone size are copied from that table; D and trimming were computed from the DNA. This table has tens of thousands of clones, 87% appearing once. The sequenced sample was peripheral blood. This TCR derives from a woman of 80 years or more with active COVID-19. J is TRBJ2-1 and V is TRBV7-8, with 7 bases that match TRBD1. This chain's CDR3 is CASSPTSGQTYNEQFF. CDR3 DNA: TGTGCCAGCAGCCCCACCTCGGGACAGACCTACAATGAGCAGTTCTTC.